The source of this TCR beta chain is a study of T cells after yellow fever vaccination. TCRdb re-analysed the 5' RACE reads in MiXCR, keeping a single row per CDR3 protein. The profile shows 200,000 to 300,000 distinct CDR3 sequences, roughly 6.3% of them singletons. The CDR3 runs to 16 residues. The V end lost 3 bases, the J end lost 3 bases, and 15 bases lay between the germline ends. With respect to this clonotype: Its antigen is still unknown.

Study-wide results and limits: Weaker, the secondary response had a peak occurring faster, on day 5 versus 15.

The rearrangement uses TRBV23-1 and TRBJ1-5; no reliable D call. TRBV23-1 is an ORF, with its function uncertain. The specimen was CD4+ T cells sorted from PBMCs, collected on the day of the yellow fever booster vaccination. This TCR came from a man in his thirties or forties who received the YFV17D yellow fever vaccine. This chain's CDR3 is CASSQHARRTNQPQHF. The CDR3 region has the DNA TGCGCCAGCAGTCAGCACGCCAGACGGACCAATCAGCCCCAGCATTTT.